Following are 25 T cell receptor beta chains from one sample sequenced in a study of neurological immune-mediated disorders (dated by TCRdb to the late 2010s). The library was produced with 5' RACE. TCRdb records Illumina HiSeq 2500 as the sequencer. TCRdb took the public reads, trimmed them with fastp at Q25, ran MiXCR for clone calling and kept in-frame beta chains. Every distinct CDR3 protein forms one entry, paired with its most common genes and DNA. The sample yields tens of thousands of distinct CDR3 sequences; 4.5% to 5.5% were counted once. The ten largest clonotypes hold 6.9% of the sample. The sequenced sample consisted of PBMCs. The receptors come from a man aged 30 to 45 with multiple sclerosis.

This clonotype was counted at least ten times. The chain links TRBV6-5 to TRBJ1-1, with 7 bases lining up with TRBD1. V shed 0 bases, J shed 11 bases, and the junction held 3 bases outside the gene matches. Germline V gene sequence: CDR1 MNHEY, CDR2 SVGAGI. The CDR3 is 12 residues long. CDR3 DNA: TGTGCCAGCAGTTACTCCGGGACAGTCGCTTTCTTT. This sequence encodes CASSYSGTVAFF.

This clonotype was seen repeatedly, ten times or more. The chain links TRBV20-1 to TRBJ2-1; 7 bases match TRBD2. This CDR3 comprises 12 residues. The germline gives CDR1 DFQATT, CDR2 SNEGSKA (reference sequence). V shed 1 base, J shed 10 bases, and the junction held 4 bases outside the gene matches. The CDR3 loop is CSARASGGEQFF. The CDR3 DNA sequence: TGCAGTGCTAGAGCTTCGGGAGGCGAGCAGTTCTTC.

There are many counts of this clonotype. V is TRBV4-2 and J is TRBJ1-1, with D possibly TRBD1 on 5 matching bases. CDR1 is LGHNA, CDR2 YNFKEQ, per germline. V was pared by 3 bases and J by 8 bases, with 16 bases between. CDR3 size: 14 residues. The CDR3 DNA sequence: TGTGCCAGCAGCCAGGGTGGAGGGACCCCCGAAGCTTTCTTT. It encodes CASSQGGGTPEAFF.

There are many counts of this clonotype. The genes are TRBV5-1 and TRBJ1-1; 9 bases fit TRBD1. Trimming removed 4 bases from V and 0 bases from J; junction bases left unmatched: 10. Germline assignment: CDR1 SGHRS and CDR2 YFSETQ. CDR3 size: 17 residues. CDR3 coding DNA: TGCGCCAGCAGCCAGCCGGACAGGGGCTTTATGAACACTGAAGCTTTCTTT. This gives the protein CASSQPDRGFMNTEAFF. Full variable domain (missing parts from reference TRBV5-1 and TRBJ1-1): KAGVTQTPRYLIKTRGQQVTLSCSPISGHRSVSWYQQTPGQGLQFLFEYFSETQRNKGNFPGRFSGRQFSNSRSEMNVSTLELGDSALYLCASSQPDRGFMNTEAFFGQGTRLTVV.

This clonotype was seen many times. This chain uses TRBV20-1 with TRBJ2-7, with D unresolved. In germline, CDR1 is DFQATT, CDR2 SNEGSKA (reference sequence). CDR3 size: 15 residues. Trimming removed 0 bases from V and 2 bases from J, with 14 bases in between. CDR3 nucleotides: TGCAGTGCTAGAGATAGGTTAGCAGGAACCTACGAGCAGTACTTC. Translated, it gives CSARDRLAGTYEQYF.

This clonotype was recorded many times. The genes are TRBV15 and TRBJ2-3, with D perhaps given as TRBD1 or TRBD2 (6 bases each). Germline V gives CDR1 LNHNV, CDR2 YYDKDF (reference sequence). Trimming pared 3 bases from V and 5 bases from J, leaving 15 bases between. The CDR3 has 15 residues. The CDR3 DNA follows: TGTGCCACCAGCAGGAGAAGGGGGGCGGGAGATACGCAGTATTTT. Its protein is CATSRRRGAGDTQYF.

Regarding this clonotype: The germline gene is not matched at one end of the junction; a read error may be the cause. V is TRBV7-8 and J is TRBJ1-6, with D maybe TRBD1 (6 bases). This CDR3 is 14 amino acids long. From germline, CDR1 is SGHVS and CDR2 FQNEAQ. CDR3 amino acids: CASSSDGTTSPLNF. DNA for the CDR3: TGTGCCAGCAGCTCGGACGGGACAACTTCACCCCTCAACTTT.

This clonotype came up many times. The V call is TRBV5-1, the J call TRBJ2-1, with D hard to call. The CDR3 runs to 13 residues. V lost 0 bases and J lost 5, with 6 bases in between. CDR1 SGHRS and CDR2 YFSETQ come from the germline V gene. CDR3: CASSLAGNNEQFF. DNA for the CDR3: TGCGCCAGCAGCTTGGCTGGCAACAATGAGCAGTTCTTC. Looking up the rest from reference TRBV5-1 and TRBJ2-1 gives the full variable domain: KAGVTQTPRYLIKTRGQQVTLSCSPISGHRSVSWYQQTPGQGLQFLFEYFSETQRNKGNFPGRFSGRQFSNSRSEMNVSTLELGDSALYLCASSLAGNNEQFFGPGTRLTVL.

This clonotype was seen repeatedly, ten times or more. The V gene is TRBV4-2, the J gene TRBJ1-1; D gene ambiguous. V was clipped by 0 bases and J by 7 bases, with 15 bases between them. In germline, CDR1 is LGHNA, CDR2 YNFKEQ. This CDR3 is 15 amino acids long. Written as DNA, the CDR3 is TGTGCCAGCAGCCAAGAATTGATCTCGGTGGATGAAGCTTTCTTT. This translates into CASSQELISVDEAFF.

Comment on this clonotype: This could be a read error, since a much larger clone is one nucleotide away. The J gene is TRBJ1-2, the V gene TRBV4-2; 9 bases are shared with TRBD1. CDR1 and CDR2 (germline): LGHNA, YNFKEQ. This CDR3 has 16 amino acids. This CDR3 reads CANSQDPTGGSYGYTF. Written as DNA, the CDR3 is TGTGCCAACAGCCAAGACCCTACAGGGGGCAGCTATGGCTACACCTTC.

This clonotype was seen more than once but under ten times. The V call is TRBV5-1, the J call TRBJ2-3; TRBD2 matches 8 bases. CDR3 size: 19 residues. Per germline, CDR1 SGHRS and CDR2 YFSETQ. V lost 0 bases and J lost 1; bases outside the gene matches: 13. CDR3 bases: TGCGCCAGCAGCTTGGACGGCGGGGGGATTTGGGTTGGCACAGATACGCAGTATTTT. Amino acids: CASSLDGGGIWVGTDTQYF.

The table lists this clonotype with many counts. At one end, the junction sequence differs from germline, possibly due to a read error. The chain links TRBV20-1 to TRBJ1-2; perhaps TRBD1 as D (5 bases). The germline gives CDR1 DFQATT, CDR2 SNEGSKA (reference sequence). The CDR3 runs to 14 residues. This CDR3 is CSARDSSVIYGYTF. CDR3 nucleotides: TGCAGTGCTCGAGACAGCTCAGTGATCTATGGCTACACCTTC.

This clonotype has a count of ten or more. The chain is built from TRBV6-1 and TRBJ2-5, with TRBD2 matching 8 bases. The J segment lost 5 bases and the V segment lost 1 base, leaving 9 bases of the junction unmatched. Looked up from germline, CDR1 is MNHNS and CDR2 is SASEGT. This CDR3 has 16 amino acids. The CDR3, as DNA: TGTGCCAGCAGTGAAGGTCTGCGGGGGGCGCGGGAGACCCAGTACTTC. Protein: CASSEGLRGARETQYF.

The gene calls are TRBV4-1 and TRBJ2-1, with 9 bases identical to TRBD1. From germline, CDR1 is MGHRA and CDR2 YSYEKL. The CDR3 extends over 15 amino acids. The V segment lost 9 bases and the J segment 7 bases; nucleotides outside the gene matches: 13. CDR3 in amino acids: CASADTGTGINEQFF. The CDR3 bases are TGCGCCAGTGCTGATACCGGGACAGGGATTAATGAGCAGTTCTTC.

The sample holds many counts of this clonotype. The J gene is TRBJ2-1, the V gene TRBV29-1; D possibly corresponds to TRBD2 (5 bases). Trimming shortened V by 3 bases and J by 4 bases, and 7 bases separated the two germline ends. This CDR3 is 12 amino acids long. CDR1 SQVTM and CDR2 ANQGSEA come from the germline V gene. In DNA, the CDR3 is TGCAGCGTTGAGCGGGTATACAATGAGCAGTTCTTC. As protein: CSVERVYNEQFF.

This clonotype was counted a few times. This rearrangement joins TRBV5-1 to TRBJ1-4; D remains ambiguous. CDR3 size: 16 residues. Per the germline V gene, CDR1 is SGHRS and CDR2 is YFSETQ. V lost 5 bases to trimming and J lost 0 bases, with 14 bases between them. The CDR3 sequence is CASSYFSDATNEKLFF. Here the CDR3 DNA reads TGCGCCAGCAGTTATTTTTCCGACGCAACTAATGAAAAACTGTTTTTT.

This clonotype has a handful of counts. The V call is TRBV20-1, the J call TRBJ1-2; D is perhaps TRBD1 (6 bases). The CDR3 extends over 14 amino acids. In germline, CDR1 is DFQATT, CDR2 SNEGSKA (reference sequence). The V and J ends lost 4 bases and 2 bases respectively, with 14 bases between them. The CDR3 spells CSAMRTAKNYGYTF. The CDR3 DNA follows: TGCAGTGCTATGAGGACAGCGAAGAACTATGGCTACACCTTC.

J is TRBJ2-1 and V is TRBV7-9; D remains unclear. CDR1 and CDR2 from the germline V gene are SEHNR and FQNEAQ (reference sequence). The V gene lost 5 bases and the J gene lost 6 bases, with 20 bases spanning the gap. The CDR3 extends over 16 amino acids. CDR3 coding DNA: TGTGCCAGCAGCCTTCATACAGTTTCGCAGCTCAATGAGCAGTTCTTC. Translating gives CASSLHTVSQLNEQFF.

This clonotype has ten or more counts. The chain carries TRBV12-3 or TRBV12-4 and TRBJ1-2; no clear D. V was clipped by 6 bases and J by 0 bases, with 17 bases between them. The CDR3 consists of 16 residues. CDR3 in amino acids: CASSRKVNSANYGYTF. The CDR3 DNA sequence: TGTGCCAGCAGCCGTAAGGTGAACTCAGCTAACTATGGCTACACCTTC.

In this sample, this clonotype turned up a few times. The chain recombines TRBV20-1 with TRBJ1-3, with a tentative D call TRBD1 (5 bases). From germline, CDR1 is DFQATT and CDR2 SNEGSKA (reference sequence). This CDR3 region has 13 residues. Trimming took 1 base from V and 4 from J, leaving 8 bases between them. Written as DNA, the CDR3 is TGCAGTGCTAGAGCAGGGACCGGAAACACCATATATTTT. This gives the protein CSARAGTGNTIYF.

This CDR3 is CSVAGDSIYGYTF. Here the CDR3 DNA reads TGCAGCGTGGCGGGAGATTCGATCTATGGCTACACCTTC. The V call is TRBV29-1, the J call TRBJ1-2, with no clear D. V dropped 6 bases and J dropped 4 bases, with 15 bases sitting between them. Germline V lookup: CDR1 SQVTM, CDR2 ANQGSEA. This CDR3 is 13 amino acids long. Complete variable domain (other parts from reference TRBV29-1 and TRBJ1-2): SAVISQKPSRDICQRGTSLTIQCQVDSQVTMMFWYRQQPGQSLTLIATANQGSEATYESGFVIDKFPISRPNLTFSTLTVSNMSPEDSSIYLCSVAGDSIYGYTFGSGTRLTVV.

The CDR3 sequence is CASSLGVGEFTEAFF. For the CDR3, the DNA is TGCGCCAGCAGCTTGGGAGTTGGGGAGTTCACTGAAGCTTTCTTT. The V and J genes are TRBV5-1 and TRBJ1-1; D is undetermined. Germline V gene lookup returns CDR1 SGHRS and CDR2 YFSETQ. This CDR3 contains 15 residues. Trimming stripped 0 bases from V and 4 bases from J, with 13 bases between.

This clonotype was seen repeatedly, ten times or more. The chain combines TRBV20-1 with TRBJ2-1; 10 bases map to TRBD2. J gave up 7 bases and V 4 bases, and 7 bases lay outside the gene matches. Germline assignment: CDR1 DFQATT and CDR2 SNEGSKA (reference sequence). The CDR3 runs to 14 residues. This chain's CDR3 is CSANPGLATNEQFF. For the CDR3, the DNA is TGCAGTGCTAACCCGGGACTAGCGACAAATGAGCAGTTCTTC.

In its sample, this clonotype was seen many times. The chain uses TRBV6-5 and TRBJ2-3; 8 positions match TRBD1. The length of the CDR3 is 16 residues. The V gene end was trimmed by 4 bases and the J gene end by 0 bases; junction bases not matched to a gene: 6. Per the germline V gene, CDR1 is MNHEY and CDR2 is SVGAGI. Written as DNA, the CDR3 is TGTGCCAGCAGTTTGGGACAGGCCTCGAGCACAGATACGCAGTATTTT. Translation: CASSLGQASSTDTQYF.

This clonotype was recorded many times. The CDR3, as DNA: TGCAGTGCTAGAGATGCACAACCGGGACAGGGTAGGGCGTATAGCAATCAGCCCCAGCATTTT. It specifies CSARDAQPGQGRAYSNQPQHF. V and J are TRBV20-1 and TRBJ1-5; 9 bases are shared with TRBD1. V gave up 0 bases and J gave up 0 bases; unmatched junction bases: 18. This CDR3 has 21 amino acids. CDR1 and CDR2 (germline): DFQATT, SNEGSKA (reference sequence).